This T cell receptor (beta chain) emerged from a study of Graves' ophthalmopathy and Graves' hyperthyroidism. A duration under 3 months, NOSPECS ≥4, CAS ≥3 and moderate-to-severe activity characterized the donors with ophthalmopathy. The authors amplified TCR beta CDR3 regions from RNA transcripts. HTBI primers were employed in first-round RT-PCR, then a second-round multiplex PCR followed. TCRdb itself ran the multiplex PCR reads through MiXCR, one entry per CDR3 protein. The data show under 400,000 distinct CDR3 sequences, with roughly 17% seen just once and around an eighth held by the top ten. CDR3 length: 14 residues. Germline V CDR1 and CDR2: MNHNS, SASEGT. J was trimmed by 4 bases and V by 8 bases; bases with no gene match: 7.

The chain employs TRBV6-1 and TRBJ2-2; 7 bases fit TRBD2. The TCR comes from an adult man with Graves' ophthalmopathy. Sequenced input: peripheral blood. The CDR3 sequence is CASFLGGSTGELFF. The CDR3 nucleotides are TGTGCCAGCTTTCTGGGGGGGTCCACCGGGGAGCTGTTTTTT.